A single TCR beta chain is shown here with its context. The record originates from a study of blood T cell repertoires in COVID-19. Study-level information: PBMCs, B-cell-depleted T cells, or T cells were the source of the cDNA or gDNA that made up the material.

V dropped 5 bases and J dropped 3 bases, with 16 bases sitting between them. Germline lookup yields CDR1 KGHSH and CDR2 LQKENI. This CDR3 has 15 amino acids. Produced via immunoSEQ multiplex PCR; TCRdb's table is partial and in-frame only. The table includes fewer than 350,000 clones, 87% detected once. Sequenced input: peripheral blood. The chain joins TRBV18 to TRBJ1-1, with TRBD1 as a possible D gene (6 bases). The clonotype was recovered from a man aged 25 to 40 with COVID-19, enrolled during active disease. In nucleotides, the CDR3 is TGTGCCAGCTCATCGAGACAGGTTCGCGACACTGAAGCTTTCTTT. As protein: CASSSRQVRDTEAFF. The whole variable domain, filled in from reference TRBV18 and TRBJ1-1, reads NAGVMQNPRHLVRRRGQEARLRCSPMKGHSHVYWYRQLPEEGLKFMVYLQKENIIDESGMPKERFSAEFPKEGPSILRIQQVVRGDSAAYFCASSSRQVRDTEAFFGQGTRLTVV.